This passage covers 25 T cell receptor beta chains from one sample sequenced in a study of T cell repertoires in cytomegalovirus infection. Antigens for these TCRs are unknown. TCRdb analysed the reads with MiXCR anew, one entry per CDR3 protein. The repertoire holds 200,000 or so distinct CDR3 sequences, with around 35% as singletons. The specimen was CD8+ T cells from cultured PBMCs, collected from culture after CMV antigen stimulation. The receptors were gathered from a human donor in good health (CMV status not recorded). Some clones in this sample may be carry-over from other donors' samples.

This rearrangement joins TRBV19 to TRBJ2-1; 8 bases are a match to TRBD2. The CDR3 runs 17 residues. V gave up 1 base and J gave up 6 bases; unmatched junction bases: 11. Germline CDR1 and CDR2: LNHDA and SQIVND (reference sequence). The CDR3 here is CASSIGWLAGQFNEQFF. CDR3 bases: TGTGCCAGTAGTATAGGATGGCTAGCGGGCCAATTCAATGAGCAGTTCTTC. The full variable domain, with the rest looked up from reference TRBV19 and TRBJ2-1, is DGGITQSPKYLFRKEGQNVTLSCEQNLNHDAMYWYRQDPGQGLRLIYYSQIVNDFQKGDIAEGYSVSREKKESFPLTVTSAQKNPTAFYLCASSIGWLAGQFNEQFFGPGTRLTVL.

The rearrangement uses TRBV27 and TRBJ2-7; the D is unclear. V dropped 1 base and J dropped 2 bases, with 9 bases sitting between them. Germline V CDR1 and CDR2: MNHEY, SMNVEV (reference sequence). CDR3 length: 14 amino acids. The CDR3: CASSLYQSPYEQYF. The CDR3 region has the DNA TGTGCCAGCAGTTTATATCAGAGTCCCTACGAGCAGTACTTC.

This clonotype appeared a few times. CDR3 in DNA: TGTGCCAGCAGCTTACCAAGATACCAGCAGGCTGGGTTCTTC. This translates into CASSLPRYQQAGFF. V usage is TRBV7-9 and J usage is TRBJ2-1; no firm D call. The ends were cut back, 2 bases at V and 15 bases at J, with 20 bases in the middle. Looked up from germline, CDR1 is SEHNR and CDR2 is FQNEAQ (reference sequence). The CDR3 has 14 amino acids.

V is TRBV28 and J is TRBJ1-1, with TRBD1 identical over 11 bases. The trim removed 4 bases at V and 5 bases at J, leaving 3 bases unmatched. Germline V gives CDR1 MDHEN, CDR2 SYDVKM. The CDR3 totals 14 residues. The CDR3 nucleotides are TGTGCCAGCAGTTCCCGGGACAGGGGGACTGAAGCTTTCTTT. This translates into CASSSRDRGTEAFF.

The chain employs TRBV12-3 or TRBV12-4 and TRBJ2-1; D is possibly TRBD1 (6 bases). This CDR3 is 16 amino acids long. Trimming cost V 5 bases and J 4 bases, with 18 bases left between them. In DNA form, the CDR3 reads TGTGCCAGCAGTCTAACGGGGCTCAGGGGTTACAATGAGCAGTTCTTC. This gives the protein CASSLTGLRGYNEQFF.

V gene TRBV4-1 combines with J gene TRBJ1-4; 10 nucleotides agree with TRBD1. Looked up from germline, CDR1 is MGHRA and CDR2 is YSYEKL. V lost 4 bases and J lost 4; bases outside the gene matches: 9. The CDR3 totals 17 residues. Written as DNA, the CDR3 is TGCGCCAGCAGCCCCAAGACAGGGGGCTACGGTAATGAAAAACTGTTTTTT. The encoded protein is CASSPKTGGYGNEKLFF.

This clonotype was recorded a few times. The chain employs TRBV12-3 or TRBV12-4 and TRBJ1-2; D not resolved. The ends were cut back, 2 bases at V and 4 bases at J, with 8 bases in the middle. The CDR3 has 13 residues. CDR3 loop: CASSLRNPYGYTF. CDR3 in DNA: TGTGCCAGCAGTTTACGGAATCCCTATGGCTACACCTTC.

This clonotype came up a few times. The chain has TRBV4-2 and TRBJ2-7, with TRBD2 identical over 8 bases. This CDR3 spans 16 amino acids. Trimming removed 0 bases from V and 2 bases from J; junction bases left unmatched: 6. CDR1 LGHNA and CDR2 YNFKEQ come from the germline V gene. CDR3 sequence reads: CASSQETSGGAYEQYF. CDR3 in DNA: TGTGCCAGCAGCCAAGAAACTAGCGGTGGAGCCTACGAGCAGTACTTC.

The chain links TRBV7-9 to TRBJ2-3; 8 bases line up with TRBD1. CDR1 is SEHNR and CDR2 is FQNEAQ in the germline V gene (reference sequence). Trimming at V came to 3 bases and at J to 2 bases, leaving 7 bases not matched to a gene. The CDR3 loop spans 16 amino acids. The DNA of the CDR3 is TGTGCCAGCAGCTTCAGCGACAGGGGTTTCACAGATACGCAGTATTTT. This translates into CASSFSDRGFTDTQYF. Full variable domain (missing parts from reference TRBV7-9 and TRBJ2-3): DTGVSQNPRHKITKRGQNVTFRCDPISEHNRLYWYRQTLGQGPEFLTYFQNEAQLEKSRLLSDRFSAERPKGSFSTLEIQRTEQGDSAMYLCASSFSDRGFTDTQYFGPGTRLTVL.

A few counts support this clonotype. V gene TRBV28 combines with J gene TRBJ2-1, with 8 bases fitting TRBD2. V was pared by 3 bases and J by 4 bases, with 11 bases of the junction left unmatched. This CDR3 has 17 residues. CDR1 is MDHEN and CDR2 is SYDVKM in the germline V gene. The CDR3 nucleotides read TGTGCCAGCAGTTTTCTCGTAGTAGCGGGAACATACAATGAGCAGTTCTTC. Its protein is CASSFLVVAGTYNEQFF.

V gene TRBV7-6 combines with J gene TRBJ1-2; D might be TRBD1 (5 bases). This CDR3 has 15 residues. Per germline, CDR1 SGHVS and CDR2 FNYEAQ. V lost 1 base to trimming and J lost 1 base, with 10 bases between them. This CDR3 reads CASSLVSRGNYGYTF. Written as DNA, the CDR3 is TGTGCCAGCAGCTTAGTATCGAGGGGTAACTATGGCTACACCTTC. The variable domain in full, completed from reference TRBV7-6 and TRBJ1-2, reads GAGVSQSPRYKVTKRGQDVALRCDPISGHVSLYWYRQALGQGPEFLTYFNYEAQQDKSGLPNDRFSAERPEGSISTLTIQRTEQRDSAMYRCASSLVSRGNYGYTFGSGTRLTVV.

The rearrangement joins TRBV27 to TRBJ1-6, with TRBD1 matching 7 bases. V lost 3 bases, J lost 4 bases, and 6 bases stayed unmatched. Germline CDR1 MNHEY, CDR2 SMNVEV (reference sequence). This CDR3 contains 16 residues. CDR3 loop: CASSFVSGQYNSPLHF. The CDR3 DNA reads TGTGCCAGCAGTTTCGTATCGGGACAGTATAATTCACCCCTCCACTTT.

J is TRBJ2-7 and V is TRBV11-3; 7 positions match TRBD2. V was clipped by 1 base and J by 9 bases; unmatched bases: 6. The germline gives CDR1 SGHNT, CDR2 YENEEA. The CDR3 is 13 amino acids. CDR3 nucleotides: TGTGCCAGCAGCTTAGCTGGGAGGGGACTGCAGTACTTC. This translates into CASSLAGRGLQYF.

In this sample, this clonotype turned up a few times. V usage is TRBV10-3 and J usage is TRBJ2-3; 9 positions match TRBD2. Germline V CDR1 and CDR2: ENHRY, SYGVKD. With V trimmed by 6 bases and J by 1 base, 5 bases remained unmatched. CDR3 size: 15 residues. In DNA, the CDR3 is TGTGCCATCAGCCTAAGCGGGAGGCGCACAGATACGCAGTATTTT. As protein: CAISLSGRRTDTQYF.

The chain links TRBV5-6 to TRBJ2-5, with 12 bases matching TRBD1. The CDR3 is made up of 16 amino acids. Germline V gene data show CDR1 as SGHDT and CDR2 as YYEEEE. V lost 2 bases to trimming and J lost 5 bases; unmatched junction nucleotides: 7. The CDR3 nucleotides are TGTGCCAGCAGCTTAACCGGGACAGGGGGCGCGGAGACCCAGTACTTC. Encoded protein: CASSLTGTGGAETQYF.

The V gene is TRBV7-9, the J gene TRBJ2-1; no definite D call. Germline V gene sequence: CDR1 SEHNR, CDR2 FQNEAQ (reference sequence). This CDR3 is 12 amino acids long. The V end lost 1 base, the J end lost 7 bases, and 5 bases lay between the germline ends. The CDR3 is CASSLVANEQFF. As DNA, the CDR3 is TGTGCCAGCAGCTTAGTGGCTAATGAGCAGTTCTTC. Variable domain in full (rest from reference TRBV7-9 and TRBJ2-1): DTGVSQNPRHKITKRGQNVTFRCDPISEHNRLYWYRQTLGQGPEFLTYFQNEAQLEKSRLLSDRFSAERPKGSFSTLEIQRTEQGDSAMYLCASSLVANEQFFGPGTRLTVL.

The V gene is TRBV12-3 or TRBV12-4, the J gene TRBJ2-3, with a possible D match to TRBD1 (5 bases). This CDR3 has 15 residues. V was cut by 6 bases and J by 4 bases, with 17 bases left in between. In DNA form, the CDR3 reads TGTGCCAGCAGCTTACGGCAGGGCCTCGCAGATACGCAGTATTTT. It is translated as CASSLRQGLADTQYF.

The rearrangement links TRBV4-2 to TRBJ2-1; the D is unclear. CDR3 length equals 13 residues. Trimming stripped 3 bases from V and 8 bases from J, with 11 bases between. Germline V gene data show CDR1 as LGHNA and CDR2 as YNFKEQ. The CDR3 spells CASSQGRGDEQFF. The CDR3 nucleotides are TGTGCCAGCAGCCAGGGTAGAGGAGATGAGCAGTTCTTC.

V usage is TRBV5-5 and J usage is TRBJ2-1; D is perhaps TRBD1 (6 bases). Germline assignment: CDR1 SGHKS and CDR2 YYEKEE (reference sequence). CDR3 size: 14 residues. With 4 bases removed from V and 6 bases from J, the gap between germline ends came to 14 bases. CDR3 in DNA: TGTGCCAGCAGCCACCACAGGGCCGGCAATGAGCAGTTCTTC. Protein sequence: CASSHHRAGNEQFF.

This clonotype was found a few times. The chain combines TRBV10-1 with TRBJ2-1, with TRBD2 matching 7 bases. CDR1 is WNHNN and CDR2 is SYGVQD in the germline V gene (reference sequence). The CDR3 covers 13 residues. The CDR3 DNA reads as TGCTCGCGGCGGGAGTGCTCCTACAATGAGCAGTTCTTC. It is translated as CSRRECSYNEQFF.

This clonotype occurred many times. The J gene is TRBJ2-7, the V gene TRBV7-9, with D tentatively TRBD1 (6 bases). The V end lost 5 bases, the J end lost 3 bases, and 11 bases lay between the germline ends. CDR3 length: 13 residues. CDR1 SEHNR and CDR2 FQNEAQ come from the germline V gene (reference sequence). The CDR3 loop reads CASSPSDSYEQYF. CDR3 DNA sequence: TGTGCCAGCAGCCCTTCGGACAGCTACGAGCAGTACTTC.

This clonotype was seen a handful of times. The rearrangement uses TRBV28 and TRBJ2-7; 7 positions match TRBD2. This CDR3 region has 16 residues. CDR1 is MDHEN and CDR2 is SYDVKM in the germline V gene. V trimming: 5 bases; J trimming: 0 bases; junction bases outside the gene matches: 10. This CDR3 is CASSPQVRDYSYEQYF. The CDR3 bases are TGTGCCAGCAGTCCCCAGGTCCGGGACTACTCCTACGAGCAGTACTTC.

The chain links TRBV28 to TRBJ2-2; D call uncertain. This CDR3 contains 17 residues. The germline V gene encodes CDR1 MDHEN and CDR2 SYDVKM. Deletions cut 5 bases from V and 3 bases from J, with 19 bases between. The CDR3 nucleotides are TGTGCCAGCAGTAAATCTCGTCTCAGATCTGACACCGGGGAGCTGTTTTTT. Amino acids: CASSKSRLRSDTGELFF.

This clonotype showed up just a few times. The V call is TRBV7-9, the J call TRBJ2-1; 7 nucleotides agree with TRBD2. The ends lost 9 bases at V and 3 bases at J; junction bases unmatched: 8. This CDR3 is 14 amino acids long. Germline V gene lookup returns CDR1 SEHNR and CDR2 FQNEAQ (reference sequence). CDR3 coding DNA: TGTGCCAGTCAGGGCGGGAGTAGCTACAATGAGCAGTTCTTC. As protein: CASQGGSSYNEQFF.

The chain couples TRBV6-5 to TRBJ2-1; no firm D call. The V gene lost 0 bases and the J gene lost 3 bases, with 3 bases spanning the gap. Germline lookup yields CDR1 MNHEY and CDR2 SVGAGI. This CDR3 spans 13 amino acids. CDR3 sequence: CASSYSDYNEQFF. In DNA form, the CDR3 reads TGTGCCAGCAGTTACTCGGACTACAATGAGCAGTTCTTC.